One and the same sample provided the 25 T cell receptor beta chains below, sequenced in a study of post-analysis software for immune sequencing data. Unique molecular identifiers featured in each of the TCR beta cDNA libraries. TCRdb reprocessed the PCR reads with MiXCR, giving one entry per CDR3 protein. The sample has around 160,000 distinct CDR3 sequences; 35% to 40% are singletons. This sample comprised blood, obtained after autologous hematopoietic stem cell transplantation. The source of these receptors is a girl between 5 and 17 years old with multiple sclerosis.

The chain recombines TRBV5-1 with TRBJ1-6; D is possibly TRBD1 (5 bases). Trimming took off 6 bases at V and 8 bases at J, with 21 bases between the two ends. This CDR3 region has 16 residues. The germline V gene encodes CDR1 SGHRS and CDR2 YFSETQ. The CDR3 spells CASTDALTGEDSPLHF. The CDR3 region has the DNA TGCGCCAGCACTGACGCCCTGACGGGGGAGGATTCACCCCTCCACTTT.

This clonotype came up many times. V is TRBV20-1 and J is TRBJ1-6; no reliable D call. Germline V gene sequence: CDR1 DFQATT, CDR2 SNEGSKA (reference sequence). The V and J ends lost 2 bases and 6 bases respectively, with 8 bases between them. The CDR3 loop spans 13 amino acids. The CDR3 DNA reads TGCAGTGCTAGATCGGGGTTTAATTCACCCCTCCACTTT. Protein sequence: CSARSGFNSPLHF.

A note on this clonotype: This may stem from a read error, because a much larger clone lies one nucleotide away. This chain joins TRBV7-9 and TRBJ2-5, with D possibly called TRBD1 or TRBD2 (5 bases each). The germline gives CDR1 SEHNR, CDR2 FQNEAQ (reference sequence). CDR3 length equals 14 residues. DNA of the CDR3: TGTACCAGCAGCTTATTGGGACCTCAAGAGACCCAGTACTTC. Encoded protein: CTSSLLGPQETQYF.

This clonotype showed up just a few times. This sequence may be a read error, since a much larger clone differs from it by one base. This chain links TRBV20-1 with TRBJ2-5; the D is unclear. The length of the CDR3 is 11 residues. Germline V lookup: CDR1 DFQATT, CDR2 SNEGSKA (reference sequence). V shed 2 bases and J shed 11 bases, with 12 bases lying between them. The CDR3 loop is CSARPLLAQYF. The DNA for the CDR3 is TGCAGTGCTAGACCCCTCTTGGCGCAGTACTTC.

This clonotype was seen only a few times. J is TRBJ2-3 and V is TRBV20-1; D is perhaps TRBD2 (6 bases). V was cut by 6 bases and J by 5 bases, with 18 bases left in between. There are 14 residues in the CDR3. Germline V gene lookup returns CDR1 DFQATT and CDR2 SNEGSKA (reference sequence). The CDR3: CSARPREFRDTQYF. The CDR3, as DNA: TGCAGTGCCCGGCCCCGGGAGTTTAGAGATACGCAGTATTTT.

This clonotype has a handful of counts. The CDR3 sequence: CASSLVPRAGANVLTF. DNA for the CDR3: TGTGCCAGCAGTTTAGTCCCGCGGGCTGGGGCCAACGTCCTGACTTTC. The V call is TRBV28, the J call TRBJ2-6, with a possible D match to TRBD2 (5 bases). The germline CDR1 and CDR2 sequences are MDHEN and SYDVKM. V lost 2 bases and J 2 bases, leaving 10 bases between the germline ends. The CDR3 is 16 amino acids.

For the CDR3, the DNA is TGTGCCAGCAGCCTATTACAGGGGTCGGGATCGGAGCCCCAGCATTTT. This sequence encodes CASSLLQGSGSEPQHF. The V gene is TRBV5-6, the J gene TRBJ1-5; 7 nucleotides match TRBD1. CDR1 and CDR2 from the germline V gene are SGHDT and YYEEEE. Trimming cost V 4 bases and J 8 bases; bases outside gene matches: 15. The CDR3 runs to 16 residues.

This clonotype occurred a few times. In nucleotides, the CDR3 is TGTGCCAGCGGACGGAATCAGCCCCAGCATTTT. Residues: CASGRNQPQHF. The chain carries TRBV6-5 and TRBJ1-5; D not certain. The germline V and J ends were trimmed by 8 bases and 4 bases, with 6 bases remaining between them. The germline V gene encodes CDR1 MNHEY and CDR2 SVGAGI. The CDR3 runs to 11 residues.

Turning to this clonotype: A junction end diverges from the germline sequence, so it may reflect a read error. The CDR3 DNA sequence: TGTGCCAGCAGCCTGGAGGCCAGCTCCAACAATGAGCAGTTCTTC. Translation: CASSLEASSNNEQFF. The genes are TRBV4-2 and TRBJ2-1, with D maybe TRBD2 (5 bases). The germline gives CDR1 LGHNA, CDR2 YNFKEQ. The CDR3 runs 15 residues.

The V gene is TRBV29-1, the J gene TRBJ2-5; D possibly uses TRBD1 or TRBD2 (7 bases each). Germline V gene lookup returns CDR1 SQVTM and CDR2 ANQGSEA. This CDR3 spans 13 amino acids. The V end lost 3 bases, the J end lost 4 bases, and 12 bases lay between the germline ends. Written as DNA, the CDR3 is TGCAGCGTTGACCCAGGGGGGGGAGAGACCCAGTACTTC. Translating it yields CSVDPGGGETQYF. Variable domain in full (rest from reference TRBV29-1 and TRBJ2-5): SAVISQKPSRDICQRGTSLTIQCQVDSQVTMMFWYRQQPGQSLTLIATANQGSEATYESGFVIDKFPISRPNLTFSTLTVSNMSPEDSSIYLCSVDPGGGETQYFGPGTRLLVL.

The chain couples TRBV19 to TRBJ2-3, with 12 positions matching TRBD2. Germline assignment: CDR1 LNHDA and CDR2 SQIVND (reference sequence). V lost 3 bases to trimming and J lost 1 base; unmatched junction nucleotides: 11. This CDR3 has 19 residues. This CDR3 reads CASSMLAGGPRPGTDTQYF. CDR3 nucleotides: TGTGCCAGTAGTATGCTAGCGGGAGGGCCTCGTCCAGGCACAGATACGCAGTATTTT.

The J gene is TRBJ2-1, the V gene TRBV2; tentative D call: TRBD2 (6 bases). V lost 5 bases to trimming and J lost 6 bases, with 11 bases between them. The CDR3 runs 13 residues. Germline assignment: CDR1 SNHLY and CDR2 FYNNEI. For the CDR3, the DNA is TGTGCCAGCAGTCTCGCGGGGATCAATGAGCAGTTCTTC. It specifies CASSLAGINEQFF.

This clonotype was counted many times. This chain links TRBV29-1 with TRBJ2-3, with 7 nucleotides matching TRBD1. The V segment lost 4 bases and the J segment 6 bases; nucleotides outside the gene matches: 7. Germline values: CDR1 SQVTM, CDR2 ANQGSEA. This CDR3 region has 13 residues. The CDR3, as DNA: TGCAGCGTTGGGGTAGGGACAGCGGATACGCAGTATTTT. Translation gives CSVGVGTADTQYF.

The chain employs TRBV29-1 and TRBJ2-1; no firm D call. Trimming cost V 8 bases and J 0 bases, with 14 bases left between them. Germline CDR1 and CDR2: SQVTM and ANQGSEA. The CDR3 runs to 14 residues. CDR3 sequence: CSTSDLSSYNEQFF. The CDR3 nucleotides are TGCAGCACCTCTGACTTGAGCTCCTACAATGAGCAGTTCTTC.

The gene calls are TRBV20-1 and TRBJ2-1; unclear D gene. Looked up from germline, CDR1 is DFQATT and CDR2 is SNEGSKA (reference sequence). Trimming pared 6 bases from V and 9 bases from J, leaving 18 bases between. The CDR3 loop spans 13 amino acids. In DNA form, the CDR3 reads TGCAGTGCGAGCCATCTAGGAAACGGTGAGCAGTTCTTC. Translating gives CSASHLGNGEQFF.

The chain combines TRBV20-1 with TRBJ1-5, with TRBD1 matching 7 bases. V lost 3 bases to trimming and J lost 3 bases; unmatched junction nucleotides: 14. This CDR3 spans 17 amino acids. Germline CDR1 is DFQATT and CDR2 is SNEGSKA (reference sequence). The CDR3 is CSASARGRGQLNQPQHF. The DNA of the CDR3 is TGCAGTGCTAGCGCTCGTGGGAGGGGGCAGCTCAATCAGCCCCAGCATTTT.

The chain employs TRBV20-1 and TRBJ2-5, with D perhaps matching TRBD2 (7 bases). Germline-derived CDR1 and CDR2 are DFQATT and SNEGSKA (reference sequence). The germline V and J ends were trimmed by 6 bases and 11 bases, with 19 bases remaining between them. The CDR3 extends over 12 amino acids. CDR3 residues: CSAAEGGIEQYF. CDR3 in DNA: TGCAGTGCCGCCGAGGGGGGGATAGAGCAGTACTTC.

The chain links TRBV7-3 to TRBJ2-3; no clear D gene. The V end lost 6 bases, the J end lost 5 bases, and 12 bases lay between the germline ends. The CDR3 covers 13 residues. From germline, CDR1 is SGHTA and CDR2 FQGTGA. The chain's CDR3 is CASRPNLGDTQYF. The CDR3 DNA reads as TGTGCCAGCAGGCCGAATTTAGGAGATACGCAGTATTTT.

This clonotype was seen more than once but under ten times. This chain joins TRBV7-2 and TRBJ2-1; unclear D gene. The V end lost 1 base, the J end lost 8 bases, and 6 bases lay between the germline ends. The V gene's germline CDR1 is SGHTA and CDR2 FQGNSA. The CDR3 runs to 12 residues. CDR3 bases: TGTGCCAGCAGCTTAGTAGGCCATGAGCAGTTCTTC. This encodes CASSLVGHEQFF. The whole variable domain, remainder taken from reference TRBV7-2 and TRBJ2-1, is GAGVSQSPSNKVTEKGKDVELRCDPISGHTALYWYRQSLGQGLEFLIYFQGNSAPDKSGLPSDRFSAERTGGSVSTLTIQRTQQEDSAVYLCASSLVGHEQFFGPGTRLTVL.

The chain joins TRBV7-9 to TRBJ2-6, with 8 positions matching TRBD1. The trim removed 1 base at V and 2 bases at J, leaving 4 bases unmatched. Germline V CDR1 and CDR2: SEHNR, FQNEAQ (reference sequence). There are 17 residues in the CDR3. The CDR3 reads CASSLVQGAAGANVLTF. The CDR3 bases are TGTGCCAGCAGCTTAGTCCAGGGGGCTGCTGGGGCCAACGTCCTGACTTTC.

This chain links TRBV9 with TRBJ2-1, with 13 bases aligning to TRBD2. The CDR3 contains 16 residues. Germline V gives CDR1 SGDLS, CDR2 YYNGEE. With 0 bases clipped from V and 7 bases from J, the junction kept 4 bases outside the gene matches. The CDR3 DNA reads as TGTGCCAGCAGCGTAGGACTAGCGGGGGGTATAAATGAGCAGTTCTTC. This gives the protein CASSVGLAGGINEQFF.

The CDR3, as DNA: TGTGCCAGCAGCTTAGAATTGGGTGAGCAGTACTTC. It is translated as CASSLELGEQYF. This chain connects TRBV7-9 to TRBJ2-7, with D unresolved. Trimming removed 1 base at V and 7 bases at J, with 8 bases between. The CDR3 runs 12 residues. Germline V gives CDR1 SEHNR, CDR2 FQNEAQ (reference sequence).

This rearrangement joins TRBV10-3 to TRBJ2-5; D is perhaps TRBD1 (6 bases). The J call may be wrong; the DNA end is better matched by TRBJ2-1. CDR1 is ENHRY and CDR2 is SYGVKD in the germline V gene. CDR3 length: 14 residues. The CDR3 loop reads CAISEVGQKETQFF. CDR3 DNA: TGTGCCATCAGTGAGGTCGGACAGAAAGAGACCCAGTTCTTC.

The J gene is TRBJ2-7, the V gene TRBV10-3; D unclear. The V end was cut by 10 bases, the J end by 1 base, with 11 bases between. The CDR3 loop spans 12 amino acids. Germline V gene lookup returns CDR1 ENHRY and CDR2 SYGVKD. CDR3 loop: CATSGLSYEQYF. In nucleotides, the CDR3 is TGTGCCACGTCGGGTCTTTCCTACGAGCAGTACTTC.

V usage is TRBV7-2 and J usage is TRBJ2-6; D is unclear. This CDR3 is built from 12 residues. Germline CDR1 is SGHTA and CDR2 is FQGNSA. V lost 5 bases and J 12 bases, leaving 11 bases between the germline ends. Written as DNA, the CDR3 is TGTGCCAGCAGCATTGCGGCCCCCGTCCTGACTTTC. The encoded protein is CASSIAAPVLTF.